This T cell receptor (beta chain) was sequenced during a study of a mutant IDH1 vaccine in newly diagnosed glioma. Study at large: The study started vaccination 4-6 weeks after radiotherapy alone, or with temozolomide cycles. V12 occurred at week 35 and V13 at week 47.

Study-wide results and caveats: It was approximately 93% of patients that developed vaccine-induced immune responses.

CDR1 and CDR2 (germline): MNHNS, SASEGT. J lost 5 bases, V lost 4 bases, and 5 bases had no gene match. CDR3 length: 14 amino acids. Time point noted: week 47, end of study. Every single dose of the vaccine, 300 ug of mutant IDH1 20-mer peptide, came with topical imiquimod. The patients were given eight vaccinations, one each in weeks 1, 3, 5, 7, 11, 15, 19 and 23. Concerning this clone: Its cognate antigen is unknown.

TCRdb's copy holds only in-frame clones and misses some; the assay was immunoSEQ multiplex PCR. The sample records about 56,000 clones, roughly 76% being singletons. The source is a man between 50 and 59 years old with glioma. This specimen was PBMCs, taken from a glioma patient whose treatment included an IDH1 peptide vaccine. The J gene is TRBJ1-2, the V gene TRBV6-1, with TRBD1 matching over 9 bases. CDR3 region: CASSVGQGKYGYTF. The CDR3 nucleotides read TGTGCCAGCAGTGTGGGACAGGGTAAATATGGCTACACCTTC.